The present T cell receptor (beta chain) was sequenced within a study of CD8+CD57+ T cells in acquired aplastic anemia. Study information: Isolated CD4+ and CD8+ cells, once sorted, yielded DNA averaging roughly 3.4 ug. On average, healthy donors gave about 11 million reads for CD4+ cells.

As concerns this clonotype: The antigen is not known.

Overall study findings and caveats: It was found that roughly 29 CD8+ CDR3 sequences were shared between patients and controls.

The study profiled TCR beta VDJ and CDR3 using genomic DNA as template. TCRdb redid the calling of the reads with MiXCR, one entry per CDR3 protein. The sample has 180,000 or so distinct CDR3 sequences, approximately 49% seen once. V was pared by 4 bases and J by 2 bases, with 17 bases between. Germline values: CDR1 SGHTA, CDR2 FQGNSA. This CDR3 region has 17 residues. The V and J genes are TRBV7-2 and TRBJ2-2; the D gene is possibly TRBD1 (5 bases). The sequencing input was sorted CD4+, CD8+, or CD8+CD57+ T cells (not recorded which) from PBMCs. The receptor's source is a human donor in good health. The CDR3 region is CASSSTKTGINTGELFF. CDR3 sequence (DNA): TGTGCCAGCAGCTCGACGAAAACAGGAATCAACACCGGGGAGCTGTTTTTT.